This TCR beta chain was identified during a study of patients and donors after allogeneic stem cell transplantation. V shed 5 bases, J shed 1 base, and the junction held 7 bases outside the gene matches. This CDR3 has 16 residues. Germline CDR1 reads SGHRS; CDR2 reads YFSETQ. TCRdb re-called the RT-PCR reads with MiXCR, one entry per CDR3 protein. The table records roughly 960,000 distinct CDR3 sequences, roughly 17% of them present only once. Sequencing was done on a sample of blood, either unsorted or a sorted T cell fraction (not recorded which). The sequence derives from a human donor who was either an allogeneic HSCT recipient or a stem cell or donor lymphocyte infusion donor (not recorded which). It is not recorded whose cells these are; they may come from a transplant donor. The chain links TRBV5-1 to TRBJ2-5; the match to TRBD2 covers 11 bases. The CDR3 DNA reads TGCGCCAGCAGGTACCTAGCGGGGGGCCTCCAAGAGACCCAGTACTTC. Translated, it gives CASRYLAGGLQETQYF. Full variable domain (rest looked up from reference TRBV5-1 and TRBJ2-5): KAGVTQTPRYLIKTRGQQVTLSCSPISGHRSVSWYQQTPGQGLQFLFEYFSETQRNKGNFPGRFSGRQFSNSRSEMNVSTLELGDSALYLCASRYLAGGLQETQYFGPGTRLLVL.